The rows below give T cell receptor beta chains drawn from one sample of a study of blood T cell repertoires in COVID-19. Data came from immunoSEQ multiplex PCR; TCRdb stores just in-frame clones and leaves some out. Among some 240,000 clones listed, around 90% were seen once. The sequenced material came from PBMCs or T cells enriched from blood (not recorded which). The receptors here all came from a middle-aged woman who had been exposed to COVID-19. The CDR3 runs from the conserved cysteine through the conserved F or W. A D gene is named only where the DNA matches it firmly. Size is omitted from some rows. Given values are once, few, many or a class for expanded clones.

TRBV27	.	.	TRBJ2-1	CASSRLTYRESSYNEQFF	TGTGCCAGCAGCCGCCTTACTTATCGGGAGAGCTCCTACAATGAGCAGTTCTTC
TRBV21-1	.	.	TRBJ1-1	CASSKAQTKNTEAFF	TGTGCCAGCAGCAAAGCACAGACAAAGAACACTGAAGCTTTCTTT
TRBV4-3	.	TRBD2	TRBJ2-1	CASSQAGRAGGVNEQFF	TGCGCCAGCAGCCAAGCAGGGCGAGCGGGAGGGGTCAATGAGCAGTTCTTC
TRBV14	.	TRBD1	TRBJ1-1	CASSQGPGGNAFF	TGTGCCAGCAGCCAAGGGCCAGGGGGAAATGCTTTCTTT
TRBV27	once	.	TRBJ1-2	CASSAYLSPDYGYTF	TGTGCCAGCAGTGCCTACCTTTCACCTGACTATGGCTACACCTTC
TRBV3-1/TRBV3-2	.	.	TRBJ1-6	CASSQGPPLHF	TGTGCCAGCAGCCAAGGGCCACCCCTCCACTTT
TRBV5-1	.	TRBD1	TRBJ1-3	CASSQDRGSGNTIYF	TGTGCCAGCAGCCAGGACAGGGGATCTGGAAACACCATATATTTT
TRBV3-1/TRBV3-2	.	.	TRBJ2-5	CASSQGGQETQYF	TGTGCCAGCAGCCAAGGCGGTCAAGAGACCCAGTACTTC
TRBV28	.	TRBD2	TRBJ2-1	CASRPTGLAGNNEQFF	TGTGCCAGCAGGCCAACCGGACTAGCGGGAAACAATGAGCAGTTCTTC
TRBV19	once	TRBD1	TRBJ2-5	CASSIPSRGQQETQYF	TGTGCCAGTAGTATTCCCTCGAGGGGACAGCAAGAGACCCAGTACTTC
TRBV15	.	.	TRBJ1-5	CATSGDRSNQPQHF	TGTGCCACCAGCGGAGACAGGAGCAATCAGCCCCAGCATTTT
TRBV3-1/TRBV3-2	.	TRBD2	TRBJ2-5	CASSQVSAGGGETQYF	TGTGCCAGCAGCCAAGTGTCAGCGGGAGGAGGCGAGACCCAGTACTTC
TRBV19	.	TRBD1	TRBJ1-1	CASSTGQGVYTEAFF	TGTGCCAGTAGTACCGGACAGGGGGTATACACTGAAGCTTTCTTT
TRBV28	.	.	TRBJ1-5	CASSRQGYSNQPQHF	TGTGCCAGCAGTCGGCAGGGATATAGCAATCAGCCCCAGCATTTT
TRBV5-1	.	.	TRBJ2-3	CASSGWQSTDTQYF	TGCGCCAGCAGCGGTTGGCAGAGCACAGATACGCAGTATTTT
TRBV2	.	.	TRBJ1-2	CASSEVGVYGYTF	TGTGCCAGCAGTGAAGTGGGCGTCTATGGCTACACCTTC
TRBV7-6	.	TRBD1	TRBJ1-5	CASTPQAGQGSGIQPQHF	TGTGCCAGCACCCCCCAGGCGGGACAGGGGTCTGGGATTCAGCCCCAGCATTTT
TRBV5-6	.	.	TRBJ1-3	CASSLVGSSGNTIYF	TGTGCCAGCAGCTTGGTAGGGAGCTCTGGAAACACCATATATTTT
TRBV19	.	TRBD1	TRBJ1-5	CASSRDRVGQPQHF	TGTGCCAGTAGTAGGGACAGGGTAGGACAGCCCCAGCATTTT
TRBV10-3	.	TRBD2	TRBJ2-7	CASTGTSGGDTYEQYF	TGTGCCTCCACCGGGACTAGCGGGGGGGATACCTACGAGCAGTACTTC
TRBV21-1	.	.	TRBJ2-4	CASTLDIQYF	TGTGCCAGCACCCTAGACATTCAGTACTTC
TRBV6-5	.	TRBD2	TRBJ2-5	CASSYRRGGQETQYF	TGTGCCAGCAGTTACCGGCGGGGGGGCCAGGAGACCCAGTACTTC
TRBV4-1	.	.	TRBJ2-5	CASSQDRRRQTQYF	TGCGCCAGCAGCCAAGATCGGCGGCGACAGACCCAGTACTTC
TRBV18	.	.	TRBJ1-1	CASSPDLTVGSEAFF	TGTGCCAGCTCACCTGACCTGACAGTTGGGTCCGAAGCTTTCTTT
TRBV3-1/TRBV3-2	.	TRBD1	TRBJ1-3	CASSPGTDGGNTIYF	TGTGCCAGCAGCCCAGGGACAGATGGTGGAAACACCATATATTTT
TRBV6-5	few	.	TRBJ1-1	CASRRLSTEAFF	TGTGCCAGCAGGAGGTTAAGCACTGAAGCTTTCTTT
TRBV4-2	.	TRBD1	TRBJ1-2	CASSQTGQGRRGGYTF	TGTGCCAGCAGCCAAACGGGACAGGGGAGGAGGGGTGGCTACACCTTC
TRBV5-1	.	.	TRBJ1-1	CASSPRGGRPEAFF	TGCGCCAGCAGCCCCCGGGGAGGCCGCCCTGAAGCTTTCTTT
TRBV9	.	TRBD1	TRBJ1-2	CASSVGVTGTGTYYGYTF	TGTGCCAGCAGCGTAGGTGTAACCGGGACAGGGACATACTATGGCTACACCTTC
TRBV9	once	.	TRBJ2-1	CASSVARGGPPAYNEQFF	TGTGCCAGCAGCGTAGCTAGGGGGGGGCCTCCGGCATACAATGAGCAGTTCTTC
TRBV18	.	TRBD1	TRBJ2-1	CASSRDRDNEQFF	TGTGCCAGCTCCCGGGACAGGGACAATGAGCAGTTCTTC
TRBV5-6	.	.	TRBJ1-2	CASLLKLVGAGYGYTF	TGTGCCAGCCTCTTGAAGCTGGTGGGGGCGGGCTATGGCTACACCTTC
TRBV29-1	.	.	TRBJ1-1	CSVDGRAGDEAFF	TGCAGCGTTGATGGACGGGCAGGGGATGAAGCTTTCTTT
TRBV19	.	TRBD1	TRBJ2-1	CASSSRGGTGASYPFF	TGTGCCAGTAGTTCTAGGGGGGGGACAGGGGCCTCATATCCGTTCTTC
TRBV7-9	.	.	TRBJ1-4	CASSTDSPVLFF	TGTGCCAGCAGCACGGACAGCCCGGTTCTGTTTTTT
TRBV5-4	.	.	TRBJ2-1	CASSLPGYSYNEQFF	TGTGCCAGCAGCTTACCGGGATACTCCTACAATGAGCAGTTCTTC
TRBV4-3	once	.	TRBJ2-2	CASRVNSGGRTGELFF	TGCGCCAGCAGGGTAAACAGTGGAGGTCGCACCGGGGAGCTGTTTTTT
TRBV7-2	.	TRBD1	TRBJ1-6	CASSLWTGSSYNSPLHF	TGTGCCAGCAGCCTGTGGACAGGGAGCTCCTATAATTCACCCCTCCACTTT
TRBV28	.	TRBD1	TRBJ1-5	CASRTGTVYSNQPQHF	TGTGCCAGCAGAACCGGGACAGTATATAGCAATCAGCCCCAGCATTTT
TRBV27	once	.	TRBJ1-1	CASSFGGGAEAFF	TGTGCCAGCAGTTTCGGGGGTGGAGCTGAAGCTTTCTTT
TRBV11-2	.	.	TRBJ1-1	CASSPYQAEAFF	TGTGCCAGCAGCCCATACCAGGCTGAAGCTTTCTTT
TRBV24-1	.	.	TRBJ2-7	CATSDPTLSRGEQYF	TGTGCCACCAGTGATCCCACCTTAAGCCGGGGCGAGCAGTACTTC
TRBV5-4	.	TRBD1	TRBJ1-1	CASSLGGQGNTEAFF	TGTGCCAGCAGCCTTGGGGGACAGGGGAACACTGAAGCTTTCTTT
TRBV4-3	.	.	TRBJ2-2	CASARGENTGELFF	TGCGCCAGCGCGCGGGGTGAGAACACCGGGGAGCTGTTTTTT
TRBV6-5	once	.	TRBJ1-2	CASSYTQGTANYGYTF	TGTGCCAGCAGTTACACCCAGGGTACGGCTAACTATGGCTACACCTTC
TRBV20-1	.	TRBD1	TRBJ1-4	CSASDIRGQGVTNEKLFF	TGCAGTGCTAGTGATATCCGCGGACAGGGTGTAACTAATGAAAAACTGTTTTTT
TRBV19	.	.	TRBJ1-5	CASNHPPGSDQPQHF	TGTGCCAGTAACCACCCTCCGGGGTCTGATCAGCCCCAGCATTTT
TRBV5-8	.	TRBD1	TRBJ2-1	CASSSGRGQGGDEQFF	TGTGCCAGCAGCTCCGGAAGGGGACAGGGGGGCGATGAGCAGTTCTTC